This T cell receptor (beta chain) was captured by sequencing in a study of cytomegalovirus exposure and HLA in healthy donors. Study findings and constraints: A link between a missense DCLRE1C variant and TCR beta V- and J-gene trimming emerged from a later analysis. Owing to their indistinguishability, certain V segments, notably TRBV6-2 and TRBV6-3, were excluded.

Points on this clone: No antigen is known for it. Other nucleotide sequences from this sample produce the same CDR3.

PCR involved 60 Vbeta and 13 Jbeta primers. Clones were sequenced by immunoSEQ multiplex PCR, and TCRdb holds only the in-frame ones, with some missing. The data contain around 180,000 clones, around 82% of them seen just once; the ten biggest clones take up around 5.7%. CDR1 is SGHRS, CDR2 YFSETQ, per germline. V shed 2 bases and J shed 1 base, with 11 bases lying between them. This CDR3 is 15 amino acids long. The chain links TRBV5-1 to TRBJ2-3; possibly TRBD1 for D (6 bases). Specimen: PBMCs. The receptor's source is a middle-aged man in good health and CMV-seronegative. The CDR3 reads CASSLGGTGTDTQYF. The DNA of the CDR3 is TGCGCCAGCAGCTTAGGGGGAACGGGCACAGATACGCAGTATTTT.